Listed below are T cell receptor beta chains from one sample, sequenced in a study of quantifying T cell responses using KT2 cells. TCRdb itself ran the UMI-ligation and nested PCR reads through MiXCR, one entry per CDR3 protein. The data contain just under 50,000 distinct CDR3 sequences, under 14% of them singletons. The sample comprised PBMCs spiked with cells of the T cell clone KT2. These receptor sequences come from a human donor. The CDR3 runs from the conserved cysteine through the conserved F or W. A D gene is named only where the DNA matches it firmly. Only some rows state a clone size, as once, few, many or a class for expanded clones.

v_gene: TRBV11-2
d_gene: .
j_gene: TRBJ1-2
abundance: .
CDR3aa: CASSPMDKNYGYTF
CDR3nt: TGTGCCAGCAGCCCAATGGACAAGAACTATGGCTACACCTTC

v_gene: TRBV6-6
d_gene: TRBD1
j_gene: TRBJ1-1
abundance: few
CDR3aa: CASSDRGAVNTEAFF
CDR3nt: TGTGCCAGCAGTGACAGGGGAGCCGTTAACACTGAAGCTTTCTTT

v_gene: TRBV12-3/TRBV12-4
d_gene: .
j_gene: TRBJ1-5
abundance: .
CDR3aa: CASSRLGGAESSNQPQHF
CDR3nt: TGTGCCAGCAGTCGCCTAGGGGGGGCCGAGAGTAGCAATCAGCCCCAGCATTTT

v_gene: TRBV2
d_gene: .
j_gene: TRBJ2-7
abundance: few
CDR3aa: CASSAGSSYEQYF
CDR3nt: TGTGCCAGCAGTGCGGGGAGCTCCTACGAGCAGTACTTC

v_gene: TRBV12-3/TRBV12-4
d_gene: .
j_gene: TRBJ1-1
abundance: .
CDR3aa: CASSSWAAPSEAFF
CDR3nt: TGTGCCAGCAGTTCTTGGGCAGCACCCTCTGAAGCTTTCTTT

v_gene: TRBV27
d_gene: .
j_gene: TRBJ1-1
abundance: few
CDR3aa: CASSLSDYTEAFF
CDR3nt: TGTGCCAGCAGTTTATCAGACTACACTGAAGCTTTCTTT

v_gene: TRBV4-1
d_gene: TRBD1
j_gene: TRBJ1-6
abundance: .
CDR3aa: CASSQDGTGFRGLHF
CDR3nt: TGCGCCAGCAGCCAAGATGGGACAGGCTTTCGGGGCCTCCACTTT

v_gene: TRBV4-2
d_gene: TRBD1
j_gene: TRBJ2-7
abundance: many
CDR3aa: CASSHGRQGRTYEQYF
CDR3nt: TGTGCCAGCAGCCATGGTCGACAGGGAAGGACCTACGAGCAGTACTTC

v_gene: TRBV12-3/TRBV12-4
d_gene: .
j_gene: TRBJ2-1
abundance: few
CDR3aa: CASSPSRGSGYNEQFF
CDR3nt: TGTGCCAGCAGTCCCTCCAGGGGTAGCGGCTACAATGAGCAGTTCTTC

v_gene: TRBV5-1
d_gene: .
j_gene: TRBJ1-1
abundance: .
CDR3aa: CASSLIAGDEAFF
CDR3nt: TGCGCCAGCAGCTTGATCGCTGGGGATGAAGCTTTCTTT

v_gene: TRBV6-6
d_gene: TRBD1
j_gene: TRBJ1-1
abundance: few
CDR3aa: CASRPTGQGAGVNTEAFF
CDR3nt: TGTGCCAGCAGACCAACCGGACAGGGGGCGGGGGTGAACACTGAAGCTTTCTTT

v_gene: TRBV4-3
d_gene: .
j_gene: TRBJ2-1
abundance: few
CDR3aa: CASSQEMAGQRSLAGSGPEQFF
CDR3nt: TGCGCCAGCAGCCAAGAAATGGCGGGACAGAGATCTTTAGCGGGCTCGGGACCTGAGCAGTTCTTC

v_gene: TRBV29-1
d_gene: TRBD2
j_gene: TRBJ2-1
abundance: .
CDR3aa: CSVPILAGAPYNEQFF
CDR3nt: TGCAGCGTTCCTATACTAGCGGGGGCCCCCTACAATGAGCAGTTCTTC

v_gene: TRBV12-3/TRBV12-4
d_gene: .
j_gene: TRBJ1-1
abundance: many
CDR3aa: CASSPTDTTMNTEAFF
CDR3nt: TGTGCCAGCAGTCCAACGGACACGACTATGAACACTGAAGCTTTCTTT

v_gene: TRBV28
d_gene: TRBD1
j_gene: TRBJ2-5
abundance: many
CDR3aa: CASTSLSGQGLETQYF
CDR3nt: TGTGCCAGCACTAGTTTATCGGGACAGGGGTTAGAGACCCAGTACTTC

v_gene: TRBV24-1
d_gene: .
j_gene: TRBJ2-1
abundance: few
CDR3aa: CATSDTGDGHEQFF
CDR3nt: TGTGCCACCAGTGATACGGGAGACGGCCATGAGCAGTTCTTC

v_gene: TRBV29-1
d_gene: TRBD2
j_gene: TRBJ2-1
abundance: few
CDR3aa: CSVEWLAGVIAAEQFF
CDR3nt: TGCAGCGTTGAATGGCTAGCGGGAGTAATTGCCGCTGAGCAGTTCTTC

v_gene: TRBV13
d_gene: TRBD2
j_gene: TRBJ2-1
abundance: few
CDR3aa: CASSSLPGLADNEQFF
CDR3nt: TGTGCCAGCAGCTCCTTACCGGGACTAGCGGACAATGAGCAGTTCTTC

v_gene: TRBV5-1
d_gene: .
j_gene: TRBJ2-7
abundance: many
CDR3aa: CASSLDGYYEQYF
CDR3nt: TGCGCCAGCAGCTTGGACGGGTACTACGAGCAGTACTTC

v_gene: TRBV2
d_gene: TRBD1
j_gene: TRBJ1-5
abundance: few
CDR3aa: CASRLGQGNLVPQHF
CDR3nt: TGTGCCAGCAGATTGGGACAGGGGAACCTAGTCCCCCAGCATTTT

v_gene: TRBV20-1
d_gene: TRBD1
j_gene: TRBJ1-1
abundance: .
CDR3aa: CSARTQGARYTEAFF
CDR3nt: TGCAGTGCCAGGACCCAGGGGGCGAGGTACACTGAAGCTTTCTTT

v_gene: TRBV10-1
d_gene: .
j_gene: TRBJ2-2
abundance: few
CDR3aa: CASSDHNTGELFF
CDR3nt: TGCGCCAGCAGTGACCATAACACCGGGGAGCTGTTTTTT